This T cell receptor (beta chain) was obtained from a study of cytomegalovirus exposure and HLA in healthy donors (dated by TCRdb to about 2017). As for the study more broadly: An earlier analysis of several hundred of the donors reported 250 to 300 Gb of sequence data and some 120 million unique TCR beta sequences from about 179 million T cells. About 300 gigabases of sequencing data and approximately 93 million unique TCR sequences were included in an early release covering over 600 HLA-typed donors. Of the roughly 410 genotyped donors, roughly 76% were placed in the genetic ancestry cluster associated with self-reported Caucasian donors. The aim of the study was to test whether cataloging public T cell receptors could identify signatures of past pathogen exposure. The T cell repertoires of some 670 subjects were profiled by immunosequencing and related to cytomegalovirus serostatus. In addition to the first cohort of roughly 670 subjects, a separate validation cohort of under 150 different subjects was used. To predict cytomegalovirus infection status, the study combined high-throughput TCR immunosequencing, statistical association of individual TCRs with disease status, and machine learning. A later analysis re-analyzed previously published TCR beta repertoires from about 600 donors and added high-resolution HLA genotyping to study TCR occurrence patterns. In the later analysis, no new phenotypic data were used to find candidate immune exposures; instead, reliance was placed on TCR beta sequences and their occurrence across donors. To decide whether each TCR beta V gene segment behaved as functional or pseudogenic, an earlier analysis of approximately 600 of the donors relied on high-throughput TCR beta sequencing. Alongside the repertoire data, information on donor age, sex, ethnicity and CMV serostatus was compiled. In a later genetic analysis, genome-wide SNP genotypes for about 60% of the 666 donors were used, and that subset was treated as a discovery cohort. Every repertoire in the discovery cohort had been generated on one and the same sequencing platform. Both class I and class II loci were covered by HLA typing, at four-digit resolution. The number of typed donors differed by locus: about 620-640 for A, B, C, DRB1 and DQB1; approximately 540 for DQA1; over 600 for DPA1; and 450 to 480 for DPB1. Four or five DR-DQ haplotypes were handled as single units for association and clustering because linkage in the cohort was strong. Among around 400 genotyped donors of the cohort, an average of about 240,000 unique TCR beta nucleotide sequences was sequenced per donor, of which roughly 17% were non-productive.

The cohort was made up of about 670 healthy bone marrow donors. At the time of sampling, every cohort member was nominally healthy, though immune exposures that went unrecorded were likely present. The donor was CMV seronegative and was included in the group of approximately 350 seronegative cohort members. Every donor gave a peripheral blood sample, and the peripheral blood mononuclear cells from that sample were used for TCR beta sequencing. Genomic DNA was extracted from the blood cell samples with the Qiagen DNeasy Blood Extraction Kit. The germline V gene yields SNHLY for CDR1 and FYNNEI for CDR2. Counted from cysteine to phenylalanine, this CDR3 has 11 amino acids. Solely the CDR3 DNA is kept, with 33 bases framed from the first base. Receptor amplification or capture employed the immunoSEQ multiplex PCR assay. For the multiplex PCR, a mixture combining 60 forward primers for TCR Vbeta segments and 13 reverse primers for TCR Jbeta segments was used. Amplification of the CDR3 region of rearranged TCR beta genes was performed with a multiplex PCR assay on genomic DNA. The amplified TCR beta libraries were sequenced on the Illumina HiSeq System as 87-base-pair reads. On the authors' methods: In a later analysis, roughly 80 million unique TCR beta chains were counted across the 650 to 700 repertoires, and approximately 9.9 million of these chains were shared by at least two donors. To remove PCR and sequencing errors, raw reads were error-corrected and collapsed into unique sequences using a nearest-neighbor algorithm that merged closely related sequences. V, D and J gene segments were assigned by aligning CDR3 sequences to IMGT reference sequences. Each retained sequence needed at least a six-nucleotide match to both a V gene segment and a J gene segment. Rearrangements were classified as productive when the CDR3 lacked stop codons and remained in frame with V and J, and all other rearrangements were classified as non-productive. CDR3 was defined by IMGT convention, running from the second conserved V-encoded cysteine to the conserved J-encoded phenylalanine. The earlier analysis of some 580 of the donors excluded any sequence lacking an unambiguous match to a single V gene segment. An earlier analysis of about 590 of the donors classified V segments as functional when productive rearrangements were above 56.7% and as segregating when the standard deviation between donors was above 5%. A statistical classification framework was built to diagnose cytomegalovirus status from the catalog of TCR beta chain sequences. In a later analysis, TCR nucleotide sequences were compared against IMGT/GENE-DB human TR gene sequences so that V and J genes could be assigned. The TCRdist pipeline was used in a later analysis to assign CDR3 sequences and most-parsimonious VDJ recombination scenarios. In a later analysis, each TCR beta chain was defined by its CDR3 amino acid sequence together with its V-gene family, and reads without a unique V-gene family were excluded. As a way to deal with suspected cross-contamination and a sequencing artifact, a later analysis dropped approximately 590 nucleotide sequences that were highly shared and had low generation probability. A later analysis calculated a clonal expansion index for each public chain from normalized within-repertoire ranks of inferred template counts. In a later analysis, generation probabilities were computed using a VDJ recombination model fitted to out-of-frame rearrangements, and the results were checked against IGoR. In a later analysis, hypergeometric tests were used to score TCR-TCR, TCR-HLA and TCR-CMV co-occurrence, with a repertoire-size bias correction applied to TCR pairs. To estimate false discovery rates, a later analysis permuted the HLA or CMV assignments 20 times. In a later analysis, co-occurring TCRs were grouped using DBSCAN, and TCRdist sequence similarity was added for clustering within HLA-allele-positive subsets. Repertoires with fewer than 30,000 or more than 120,000 public chains were left out of co-occurrence clustering, as were five repertoires with anomalous nucleotide sharing. Sourced from immuneACCESS, this table was stored by TCRdb with only in-frame sequences that have V and J called. A share of the clones is absent; for the studies checked, an unresolved V gene accounts for under half, and the remainder has no known explanation. V, J and clone size derive from that table, while D and trimming were established from the DNA sequence. The sample table records about 220,000 clones; approximately 82% of these occur just once. The leading ten clones occupy 0.6% to 0.65% of the sample.

The paper as a whole reports these results and caveats: A further reported finding was that TCR beta sequences accurately predicted the HLA-A and HLA-B alleles for most subjects in the first cohort. In a later analysis, some 18,000 TCR beta sequences were associated with specific HLA alleles at a false discovery rate of 0.05. Assigning TCR associations to individual alleles was difficult when HLA alleles, especially DR and DQ, strongly co-occurred. In a later analysis, most CMV-associated TCR beta chains were found to appear HLA-restricted, with HLA associations seemingly driven largely by CMV exposure. According to a later genetic analysis, donors in an Asian-associated ancestry cluster had fewer N-insertions in productive TCRs than the approximately 630-donor mean. Some IMGT-functional V segments, including TRBV6-2 and TRBV6-3, could not be told apart with the 87-base-pair reads, so those segments were excluded. A later analysis found that TCR association rates varied across HLA loci, with DRB1 alleles showing the most associated TCRs and HLA-C alleles the fewest. Several of the top co-occurrence clusters appeared to be linked to parvovirus B19, influenza, CMV and Epstein-Barr virus, according to a later analysis. Broadly in line with IMGT annotations, most TCR beta V segments showed up in productive rearrangements about 87% or about 30% of the time in an earlier analysis of around 550 of the donors. It was suggested by the authors that the approach could potentially be generalized to other disease states and immunological phenotypes. The presence/absence analyses assumed that sequencing depth was roughly uniform across donors, and that assumption may not be true. Most TCR sequences were seen in very few donors, while some public TCRs were found in many individuals. Correlated functional status among segregating V segments might be attributable to linkage disequilibrium, but an unknown experimental factor could not be ruled out. The cohort was sequenced for TCR beta chains only, and without alpha or paired-chain data the features that could be detected were limited. In a later analysis, HLA-associated TCR beta chains were found to be more clonally expanded and to have lower generation probabilities than equally common non-associated chains. For the cohort, immune exposure information was limited to CMV serostatus. A cluster of highly shared sequence variants was judged likely to be a technical artifact of the sequencing pipeline. Because counts were too low, more than 15 rarely observed V segments, including chromosome 9 orphons, were left out of the earlier analysis of about 620 of the donors. A few of the identified cytomegalovirus-associated TCR beta chains were confirmed in vitro to be specific for cytomegalovirus antigens. An association between a missense DCLRE1C variant and V-gene and J-gene trimming of TCR beta chains was found in a later genetic analysis and replicated in an independent cohort. In both the original and validation cohorts, the classifier was reported to diagnose cytomegalovirus status with high specificity and sensitivity. Because HLA typing was missing for some donors at each locus, association tests included only the typed subset. In the study, roughly 160 TCR beta chains were listed as associated with cytomegalovirus.

Worth noting for this clone: No cognate antigen has been identified for it. There are no base qualities to consult, and no much larger clone falls within one base.

The sequence was collected from a man younger than 30 in good health and CMV-seronegative. Sequencing input: PBMCs. The receptor chain draws on TRBV2 and TRBJ2-5; a tentative D match to TRBD2 spans 6 bases. The DNA end favors TRBJ2-7, so the J call may be wrong. The CDR3 reads CATDSGHEQYF. At the DNA level, the sequence is TGTGCCACCGATAGCGGCCACGAGCAGTACTTC.